This record covers a single T cell receptor beta chain. This clone was recorded a few times. No cognate antigen has been identified for it. No much larger clone exists at a distance of one base, and base qualities are not known. The cohort consisted of some 730 healthy bone marrow donors. At the time of sampling, all cohort members were nominally healthy, though unrecorded immune exposures were likely present. The donor tested CMV seronegative, placing the donor among the roughly 340 seronegative members of the cohort. A peripheral blood sample was provided by each donor, and peripheral blood mononuclear cells were used for TCR beta sequencing. The Qiagen DNeasy Blood Extraction Kit was used to extract genomic DNA from the blood cell samples. The data belong to a study of cytomegalovirus exposure and HLA in healthy donors (dated by TCRdb to the late 2010s). About the study as a whole: In an earlier analysis of roughly 590 of the donors, 276 Gb of sequence data and 120 million or so unique TCR beta sequences from roughly 180 million T cells were reported. About 5 DR-DQ haplotypes were handled as single units for association and clustering, since linkage in the cohort was strong. Class I and class II HLA loci were covered by the typing at four-digit resolution. Every discovery cohort repertoire had been produced on one sequencing platform. An early release covering just under 650 HLA-typed donors comprised about 300 gigabases of sequencing data and 65 million to 100 million unique TCR sequences. Alongside the repertoire data, information on donor age, sex, ethnicity and CMV serostatus was compiled. The study was designed to test whether signatures of past pathogen exposure could be identified by cataloging public T cell receptors. An earlier analysis of roughly 580 of the donors used high-throughput TCR beta sequencing to judge whether each TCR beta V gene segment behaved as functional or pseudogenic. The number of donors typed differed by locus, with roughly 629-640 for A, B, C, DRB1 and DQB1, roughly 520 for DQA1, 600 to 610 for DPA1, and some 470 for DPB1. A separate validation cohort of roughly 120 different subjects was used in addition to the roughly 700-subject first cohort. A later analysis re-examined previously published TCR beta repertoires from several hundred donors and added high-resolution HLA genotyping to investigate patterns of TCR occurrence. Rather than drawing on any new phenotypic data, the later analysis identified candidate immune exposures from TCR beta sequences and the way those sequences occurred across donors. The study used immunosequencing to profile the T cell repertoires of some 600 subjects and linked those repertoires to cytomegalovirus serostatus. A later genetic analysis used genome-wide SNP genotypes for about 60% of the roughly 700 donors, treating that subset as a discovery cohort. Among some 400 genotyped donors of the cohort, an average of approximately 240,000 unique TCR beta nucleotide sequences was sequenced per donor, of which about 19% were non-productive. To predict cytomegalovirus infection status, the study brought together high-throughput TCR immunosequencing, statistical association of individual TCRs with disease status, and machine learning. Among the roughly 390 genotyped donors, around 81% belonged to the genetic ancestry cluster associated with self-reported Caucasian donors.

The CDR3 covers 12 residues, taking in both the cysteine and the phenylalanine. Only the CDR3 DNA is retained, 36 bases long and in frame from the first base. The germline V gene (reference sequence) provides CDR1 SGHNT and CDR2 YYREEE. V is clipped by 5 bases and J by 15 bases, and the sequence between their germline boundaries is 18 bases long. Broad study findings and their caveats: An earlier analysis of several hundred of the donors showed that most TCR beta V segments appeared in productive rearrangements either about 90% or about 30% of the time, which broadly matched IMGT annotations. Because the 87-base-pair reads could not distinguish some IMGT-functional V segments, including TRBV6-2 and TRBV6-3, those segments were excluded. Strong co-occurrence of HLA alleles, especially DR and DQ, made assigning TCR associations to individual alleles difficult. The presence/absence analyses assumed that sequencing depth was roughly uniform across donors, and that assumption may not be true. Because HLA typing was missing for some donors at each locus, association tests included only the typed subset. A total of some 180 TCR beta chains were listed by the study as associated with cytomegalovirus. In vitro tests confirmed that a few of the cytomegalovirus-associated TCR beta chains recognize cytomegalovirus antigens. A later analysis found that TCR association rates varied across HLA loci, with DRB1 alleles showing the most associated TCRs and HLA-C alleles the fewest. Linkage disequilibrium might explain the correlated functional status among segregating V segments, but an unknown experimental factor could not be ruled out. In a later analysis, most CMV-associated TCR beta chains were found to appear HLA-restricted, with HLA associations seemingly driven largely by CMV exposure. A group of highly shared sequence variants was considered likely to be a technical artifact of the sequencing pipeline. The classifier was reported to diagnose cytomegalovirus status with high specificity and sensitivity in both the original and validation cohorts. In a later analysis, several top co-occurrence clusters were reported to appear linked to parvovirus B19, influenza, CMV and Epstein-Barr virus. A further reported finding was that TCR beta sequences accurately predicted the HLA-A and HLA-B alleles for most subjects in the first cohort. In this cohort, only TCR beta chains were sequenced, and detectable features were limited by the absence of alpha or paired-chain data. While some public TCRs were present in many individuals, most TCR sequences turned up only very rarely across donors. Immune exposure information for the cohort was limited to CMV serostatus. V-gene and J-gene trimming of TCR beta chains was associated with a missense DCLRE1C variant in a later genetic analysis, and the association was replicated in an independent cohort. In a later analysis, over 15,000 TCR beta sequences were associated with specific HLA alleles at a false discovery rate of 0.05. According to the authors, the approach could potentially be generalized to other disease states and immunological phenotypes. In a later analysis, HLA-associated TCR beta chains were found to be more clonally expanded and to have lower generation probabilities than equally common non-associated chains. Compared with the 666-donor mean, donors in an Asian-associated ancestry cluster had fewer N-insertions in productive TCRs, according to a later genetic analysis. The earlier analysis of some 560 of the donors excluded approximately 17 rarely observed V segments, including chromosome 9 orphons, because counts were too low.

The library relied on the immunoSEQ multiplex PCR assay. For the multiplex PCR, a mixture combining 60 forward primers for TCR Vbeta segments and 13 reverse primers for TCR Jbeta segments was used. The CDR3 region of rearranged TCR beta genes was amplified from genomic DNA by a multiplex PCR assay. Amplified TCR beta libraries were sequenced as 87-base-pair reads on the Illumina HiSeq System. The source study handled its data this way. A later analysis tallied 70 million to 100 million unique TCR beta chains across the 666 repertoires, and around 12 million of those chains were shared by two or more donors. A nearest-neighbor algorithm error-corrected the raw reads and collapsed the reads into unique sequences, merging closely related sequences to remove PCR and sequencing errors. V, D and J gene segments were assigned by aligning CDR3 sequences to IMGT reference sequences. For a sequence to be retained, a match of at least six nucleotides to both a V gene segment and a J gene segment was required. Rearrangements were called productive when the CDR3 lacked stop codons and stayed in frame with V and J; all others were non-productive. CDR3 was defined according to IMGT convention as the region running from the second conserved V-encoded cysteine to the conserved J-encoded phenylalanine. In an earlier analysis of approximately 590 of the donors, sequences lacking an unambiguous match to a single V gene segment were excluded. In an earlier analysis of a few hundred of the donors, V segments were called functional above 56.7% productive rearrangements and were called segregating when the between-donor standard deviation exceeded 5%. A statistical classification framework was built for diagnosing cytomegalovirus status from the catalog of TCR beta chain sequences. V and J gene assignment, in a later analysis, came from comparing TCR nucleotide sequences with IMGT/GENE-DB human TR gene sequences. The TCRdist pipeline was used in a later analysis to assign CDR3 sequences and most-parsimonious VDJ recombination scenarios. In a later analysis, each TCR beta chain was defined by its CDR3 amino acid sequence together with its V-gene family, and reads lacking a unique V-gene family were excluded. As a way to deal with suspected cross-contamination and a sequencing artifact, a later analysis dropped 450 to 600 nucleotide sequences that were highly shared and had low generation probability. In a later analysis, a clonal expansion index was calculated for each public chain from normalized within-repertoire ranks of inferred template counts. Generation probabilities in a later analysis came from a VDJ recombination model fitted to out-of-frame rearrangements, and those results were checked against IGoR. In a later analysis, TCR-TCR, TCR-HLA and TCR-CMV co-occurrence was scored with hypergeometric tests, and a repertoire-size bias correction was applied to TCR pairs. To estimate false discovery rates, a later analysis permuted the HLA or CMV assignments 20 times. A later analysis grouped co-occurring TCRs with DBSCAN, adding TCRdist sequence similarity when clustering within HLA-allele-positive subsets. Repertoires with fewer than 30,000 or more than 120,000 public chains, plus five repertoires with anomalous nucleotide sharing, were excluded from co-occurrence clustering. TCRdb took over this immuneACCESS table, retaining in-frame rearrangements with V and J assigned. Such tables are incomplete; in checked studies, under half of the missing clones stem from an unresolved V gene, and the remainder is unexplained. The DNA was the basis for D and trimming; V, J and clone size are from that table. For this sample the table gives 210,000 or so clones, of which around nine tenths were detected only once. The ten largest clones capture roughly 0.99% of the sample.

Sample: PBMCs. The V gene is TRBV5-4 and the J gene is TRBJ2-1, with a weak D call of TRBD2 (6 bases match). This receptor was identified in a woman between 18 and 30 years old in good health and CMV-seronegative. The CDR3 reads CASREASEVLFF. The DNA reads as follows: TGTGCCAGCAGGGAAGCTAGCGAGGTATTGTTCTTC.